A single sample is the source of the 30 T cell receptor beta chains below, sequenced in a study of blood T cell repertoires in COVID-19. Method: immunoSEQ multiplex PCR; TCRdb's copy keeps in-frame clones and lacks some. The sample carries about 180,000 clones, 75% to 85% recorded once. The sample was peripheral blood. The receptor set was obtained from a human donor in a cohort sampled during active COVID-19.

The V gene is TRBV7-2, the J gene TRBJ2-1; TRBD1 is a possible D gene (6 bases). The CDR3 has 13 amino acids. The V gene's germline CDR1 is SGHTA and CDR2 FQGNSA. The V end was cut by 6 bases, the J end by 5 bases, with 11 bases between. Here the CDR3 DNA reads TGTGCCAGCAGTAACTACAGGGACAATGAGCAGTTCTTC. Amino acids: CASSNYRDNEQFF.

This clone was observed a single time. The chain couples TRBV3-1 (or the pseudogene TRBV3-2) to TRBJ1-1, with D uncertain. CDR1 is LGHDT and CDR2 is YNNKEL in the germline V gene (reference sequence). This CDR3 comprises 14 residues. Trimming took 0 bases from V and 10 from J, leaving 15 bases between them. CDR3 residues: CASSQDLRWIGAFF. Written as DNA, the CDR3 is TGTGCCAGCAGCCAAGATTTGCGGTGGATCGGAGCTTTCTTT.

The chain employs TRBV25-1 and TRBJ2-7, with 7 bases fitting TRBD2. The CDR3 is made up of 15 amino acids. V was pared by 1 base and J by 4 bases, with 7 bases of the junction left unmatched. Per germline, CDR1 MGHDK and CDR2 SYGVNS. CDR3 sequence: CASSEWPGAGYEQYF. The CDR3 nucleotides read TGTGCCAGCAGTGAATGGCCCGGAGCGGGATACGAGCAGTACTTC.

V gene TRBV7-9 combines with J gene TRBJ1-5; 10 bases fit TRBD1. Germline assignment: CDR1 SEHNR and CDR2 FQNEAQ (reference sequence). V trimming: 6 bases; J trimming: 6 bases; junction bases outside the gene matches: 8. The CDR3 has 15 residues. This CDR3 is CASSSGQGVLQPQHF. Written as DNA, the CDR3 is TGTGCCAGCAGTTCCGGACAGGGGGTTCTTCAGCCCCAGCATTTT.

The genes are TRBV5-4 and TRBJ1-2; 12 bases line up with TRBD1. The CDR3 has 15 residues. Looked up from germline, CDR1 is SGHNT and CDR2 is YYREEE (reference sequence). With V trimmed by 5 bases and J by 3 bases, 5 bases remained unmatched. The CDR3: CASRAGTGGDYGYTF. The CDR3 region has the DNA TGTGCCAGCAGGGCTGGGACAGGGGGCGACTATGGCTACACCTTC.

The chain recombines TRBV19 with TRBJ2-2, with TRBD2 as a possible D gene (5 bases). The CDR3 loop spans 14 amino acids. Between the trimmed V and J ends, which lost 4 bases and 5 bases, there was a span of 11 bases. The germline gives CDR1 LNHDA, CDR2 SQIVND (reference sequence). CDR3 amino acids: CASSRGRLTGELFF. DNA for the CDR3: TGTGCCAGTAGTAGAGGGCGGTTAACCGGGGAGCTGTTTTTT.

This clone was observed once. V usage is TRBV6-2 or TRBV6-3 and J usage is TRBJ1-4, with TRBD1 identical over 11 bases. CDR3 length: 15 residues. V dropped 2 bases and J dropped 8; count of bases not matched to a gene: 4. Per germline, CDR1 MNHEY and CDR2 SVGEGT. This chain's CDR3 is CASSYGDRGNEKLFF. CDR3 in DNA: TGTGCCAGCAGTTACGGGGACAGGGGGAACGAAAAACTGTTTTTT.

This clone showed up just a few times. The V and J genes are TRBV28 and TRBJ2-7; TRBD1 matches at 8 bases. Germline CDR1 reads MDHEN; CDR2 reads SYDVKM. Losses at the gene ends were 3 bases for V and 3 bases for J; bases not matched to a gene: 1. The length of the CDR3 is 13 residues. The CDR3 bases are TGTGCCAGCAGTTTCGGACAGGGCTACGAGCAGTACTTC. Translating it yields CASSFGQGYEQYF.

This chain connects TRBV10-3 to TRBJ2-7; D may be TRBD1 (7 bases). Germline V gene data show CDR1 as ENHRY and CDR2 as SYGVKD. V shed 6 bases and J shed 4 bases, with 13 bases lying between them. This CDR3 has 13 amino acids. The CDR3 bases are TGTGCCATCAGGCCAGGGGGACTGTACGAGCAGTACTTC. This sequence encodes CAIRPGGLYEQYF.

CDR3 sequence: CASSLRPSLAGGTNEQFF. The CDR3 DNA sequence: TGTGCCAGCAGCTTGCGCCCATCTCTAGCGGGAGGCACGAATGAGCAGTTCTTC. The chain carries TRBV13 and TRBJ2-1; TRBD2 aligns across 11 bases. Germline CDR1 is PRHDT and CDR2 is FYEKMQ (reference sequence). The CDR3 contains 18 residues. Trimming removed 3 bases from V and 7 bases from J; junction bases left unmatched: 14.

This chain connects TRBV27 to TRBJ2-3, with 10 bases matching TRBD2. CDR3 length equals 17 residues. The V gene end was trimmed by 7 bases and the J gene end by 8 bases; junction bases not matched to a gene: 18. From germline, CDR1 is MNHEY and CDR2 SMNVEV (reference sequence). This CDR3 reads CASNWERPSGGSSTQYF. The CDR3 DNA sequence: TGTGCCAGCAACTGGGAGAGGCCTAGCGGGGGTTCGAGTACGCAGTATTTT.

The J gene is TRBJ2-3, the V gene TRBV11-2, with 8 positions matching TRBD2. The CDR3 loop spans 14 amino acids. V lost 3 bases and J lost 5; bases outside the gene matches: 4. Germline V lookup: CDR1 SGHAT, CDR2 FQNNGV. The CDR3 protein is CASSFGGAGDTQYF. In nucleotides, the CDR3 is TGTGCCAGCAGCTTCGGGGGGGCTGGAGATACGCAGTATTTT.

The CDR3 reads CASSFQGASYNEQFF. As DNA, the CDR3 is TGTGCCAGCAGCTTCCAGGGGGCGTCCTACAATGAGCAGTTCTTC. The V and J genes are TRBV5-8 and TRBJ2-1; 8 bases line up with TRBD1. Trimming cost V 2 bases and J 1 base; bases outside gene matches: 2. Germline values: CDR1 SGHTS, CDR2 YDEGEE. The CDR3 extends over 15 amino acids.

This clone was picked up one time. The rearrangement links TRBV5-1 to TRBJ1-2, with D possibly TRBD1 on 6 matching bases. The ends were cut back, 0 bases at V and 6 bases at J, with 15 bases in the middle. Germline-derived CDR1 and CDR2 are SGHRS and YFSETQ. This CDR3 spans 15 amino acids. CDR3 bases: TGCGCCAGCAGCTTGGTAAGGGGGAGCGGCGATGGCTACACCTTC. This translates into CASSLVRGSGDGYTF.

This rearrangement joins TRBV7-9 to TRBJ2-3, with TRBD1 matching over 7 bases. Germline CDR1 is SEHNR and CDR2 is FQNEAQ (reference sequence). Trimming at V came to 3 bases and at J to 2 bases, leaving 5 bases not matched to a gene. The CDR3 loop spans 15 amino acids. The DNA of the CDR3 is TGTGCCAGCAGCTTGACAGGGTATGCCACAGATACGCAGTATTTT. This codes for CASSLTGYATDTQYF. Full variable domain (rest looked up from reference TRBV7-9 and TRBJ2-3): DTGVSQNPRHKITKRGQNVTFRCDPISEHNRLYWYRQTLGQGPEFLTYFQNEAQLEKSRLLSDRFSAERPKGSFSTLEIQRTEQGDSAMYLCASSLTGYATDTQYFGPGTRLTVL.

This chain links TRBV11-2 with TRBJ2-7, with 10 bases aligning to TRBD1. V was pared by 5 bases and J by 2 bases, with 9 bases of the junction left unmatched. The CDR3 sequence is 16 residues long. In germline, CDR1 is SGHAT, CDR2 FQNNGV. The CDR3 region has the DNA TGTGCCAGCAGCCATCCCCGGGACAGGGGCCCCTACGAGCAGTACTTC. Protein: CASSHPRDRGPYEQYF.

V gene TRBV23-1 combines with J gene TRBJ2-7, with D maybe TRBD2 (7 bases). TRBV23-1 belongs to the ORF category, with a function that is uncertain. This CDR3 is 14 amino acids long. Deletions cut 2 bases from V and 6 bases from J, with 14 bases between. The DNA of the CDR3 is TGCGCCAGCAGTCAAGGGGCGGGGGCCAGCGAGCAGTACTTC. Translation gives CASSQGAGASEQYF.

The chain recombines TRBV2 with TRBJ1-2; perhaps TRBD1 as D (5 bases). The CDR3 is made up of 15 amino acids. With 6 bases removed from V and 2 bases from J, the gap between germline ends came to 16 bases. Germline values: CDR1 SNHLY, CDR2 FYNNEI. CDR3 DNA sequence: TGTGCCAGCAGGAGGGGAGAGGGAGGAAACTATGGCTACACCTTC. It translates to CASRRGEGGNYGYTF.

The chain is built from TRBV10-2 and TRBJ2-7, with TRBD2 matching over 10 bases. V trimming: 2 bases; J trimming: 7 bases; junction bases outside the gene matches: 8. Germline V lookup: CDR1 WSHSY, CDR2 SAAADI. The CDR3 is 15 residues long. As DNA, the CDR3 is TGCGCCAGCAGTGAGACCAGCGGGGGGGCGGGAGAGCAGTACTTC. This gives the protein CASSETSGGAGEQYF.

The chain employs TRBV7-2 and TRBJ2-1; 9 positions agree with TRBD2. V lost 1 base to trimming and J lost 7 bases; unmatched junction nucleotides: 8. The CDR3 consists of 16 residues. Per the germline V gene, CDR1 is SGHTA and CDR2 is FQGNSA. CDR3 amino acids: CASSLDFLAGWNEQFF. CDR3 nucleotides: TGTGCCAGCAGCTTAGATTTCCTAGCGGGGTGGAATGAGCAGTTCTTC.

This chain uses TRBV21-1 with TRBJ1-1; the tabulated D call, TRBD1, remains unverified against the DNA. TRBV21-1 is described as a pseudogene. CDR3 length: 16 residues. The CDR3 coding sequence is TGTGCCAGCAGCCCGCACCCGACAGGGGAGAACACTGAAGCTTTCTTT. Translation gives CASSPHPTGENTEAFF.

The chain recombines TRBV7-2 with TRBJ1-1; D is ambiguous. Per germline, CDR1 SGHTA and CDR2 FQGNSA. CDR3 length: 13 residues. The V gene lost 5 bases and the J gene lost 3 bases, with 10 bases spanning the gap. The DNA of the CDR3 is TGTGCCAGCAGCGAGAGCGCTTACACTGAAGCTTTCTTT. Translation gives CASSESAYTEAFF. The variable domain in full, completed from reference TRBV7-2 and TRBJ1-1, reads GAGVSQSPSNKVTEKGKDVELRCDPISGHTALYWYRQSLGQGLEFLIYFQGNSAPDKSGLPSDRFSAERTGGSVSTLTIQRTQQEDSAVYLCASSESAYTEAFFGQGTRLTVV.

The chain combines TRBV10-3 with TRBJ2-1, with a weak D call TRBD2 (6 bases). The CDR3 runs to 15 residues. Germline V gives CDR1 ENHRY, CDR2 SYGVKD. V dropped 5 bases and J dropped 0 bases, with 11 bases sitting between them. CDR3 protein: CAISTGLHSYNEQFF. DNA for the CDR3: TGTGCCATCAGTACCGGACTACACTCCTACAATGAGCAGTTCTTC.

V gene TRBV27 combines with J gene TRBJ2-7; D gene uncertain. CDR1 is MNHEY and CDR2 is SMNVEV in the germline V gene (reference sequence). V was trimmed by 8 bases and J by 2 bases, leaving 13 bases between them. The CDR3 length is 13 residues. For the CDR3, the DNA is TGTGCCAGCGGGCCTCCCCCAACCTACGAGCAGTACTTC. Amino acids: CASGPPPTYEQYF.

This clone came up once. This chain links TRBV4-3 with TRBJ2-7; D gene ambiguous. The CDR3 runs 15 residues. The V end lost 0 bases, the J end lost 4 bases, and 13 bases lay between the germline ends. Germline CDR1 LGHNA, CDR2 YSLEER. CDR3 nucleotide sequence: TGCGCCAGCAGCCAAGACAGAGGAACTTCATACGAGCAGTACTTC. Residues: CASSQDRGTSYEQYF.

The chain employs TRBV28 and TRBJ1-2; 12 bases map to TRBD1. CDR1 MDHEN and CDR2 SYDVKM come from the germline V gene. The CDR3 sequence is 15 residues long. V lost 6 bases, J lost 7 bases, and 9 bases stayed unmatched. The DNA of the CDR3 is TGTGCCAGCAGCCCAGGGGGACAGGGGGCGGGTGGCTACACCTTC. Protein sequence: CASSPGGQGAGGYTF.

This sequence joins TRBV7-3 and TRBJ2-1; TRBD1 matches at 7 bases. The ends lost 5 bases at V and 8 bases at J; junction bases unmatched: 6. CDR3 length: 13 residues. Germline V gene lookup returns CDR1 SGHTA and CDR2 FQGTGA. CDR3 DNA: TGTGCCAGCAGCACCTACAGGGGAGATGAGCAGTTCTTC. This translates into CASSTYRGDEQFF.

V is TRBV24-1 and J is TRBJ1-1; unclear D gene. Trimming pared 3 bases from V and 5 bases from J, leaving 9 bases between. The CDR3 loop spans 13 amino acids. Per the germline V gene, CDR1 is KGHDR and CDR2 is SFDVKD. As DNA, the CDR3 is TGTGCCACCAGTGATGGGCGACCGACTGAAGCTTTCTTT. Its translation: CATSDGRPTEAFF.

The V and J genes are TRBV6-2 or TRBV6-3 and TRBJ2-1; 9 bases match TRBD2. The CDR3 has 18 amino acids. V was pared by 0 bases and J by 0 bases, with 6 bases of the junction left unmatched. Germline V gene data show CDR1 as MNHEY and CDR2 as SVGEGT. The CDR3: CASSYSELAGLSYNEQFF. In nucleotides, the CDR3 is TGTGCCAGCAGTTACTCGGAGCTAGCGGGGCTCTCCTACAATGAGCAGTTCTTC.

This rearrangement joins TRBV5-4 to TRBJ1-1; 7 bases fit TRBD1. The CDR3 extends over 13 amino acids. Germline V gene sequence: CDR1 SGHNT, CDR2 YYREEE (reference sequence). Trimming at V came to 9 bases and at J to 1 base, leaving 6 bases not matched to a gene. Here the CDR3 DNA reads TGTGCCACCAGGGACAGACAGAACACTGAAGCTTTCTTT. Translating gives CATRDRQNTEAFF.